The 22 T cell receptor beta chains reported below all come from one sample, sequenced in a study of T cell repertoires in cytomegalovirus infection. No antigens are known for them. MiXCR, run by TCRdb on the reads, gives a single entry per CDR3 protein. The data show roughly 800,000 distinct CDR3 sequences, with 25% to 30% seen just once and about an eighth held by the top ten. This material consisted of cultured CD8+ T cells from PBMCs, taken from culture after CMV antigen stimulation. Receptors were obtained from a human donor in good health (CMV status not recorded). Some clones in this sample may be carry-over from other donors' samples.

A few counts support this clonotype. The gene calls are TRBV27 and TRBJ1-2; perhaps TRBD1 as D (6 bases). Trimming left V 3 bases short and J 8 bases short, with 22 bases between. This CDR3 is built from 16 residues. Germline V CDR1 and CDR2: MNHEY, SMNVEV (reference sequence). The DNA of the CDR3 is TGTGCCAGCAGTTTCTCCTCTGACGGGGGCACAGTAGGCTACACCTTC. Translated: CASSFSSDGGTVGYTF.

Many counts were recorded for this clonotype. The chain joins TRBV7-2 to TRBJ1-5; D may be TRBD1 (5 bases). This CDR3 comprises 16 residues. The ends were cut back, 5 bases at V and 2 bases at J, with 16 bases in the middle. Germline CDR1 reads SGHTA; CDR2 reads FQGNSA. CDR3: CASSLSGIGGNQPQHF. CDR3 nucleotides: TGTGCCAGCAGCCTGTCAGGGATAGGAGGCAATCAGCCCCAGCATTTT.

CDR3 sequence (DNA): TGTGCCACCAGTGATTTAGGTGGGGGTTATTCCGGGGAGCTGTTTTTT. It codes for CATSDLGGGYSGELFF. This rearrangement joins TRBV24-1 to TRBJ2-2; D possibly matches TRBD1 or TRBD2 (5 bases each). The V end was cut by 1 base, the J end by 6 bases, with 14 bases between. Germline CDR1 is KGHDR and CDR2 is SFDVKD. CDR3 length: 16 residues.

This rearrangement joins TRBV28 to TRBJ1-2; TRBD1 might be the D (6 bases). V was pared by 11 bases and J by 8 bases, with 12 bases between. The germline V gene encodes CDR1 MDHEN and CDR2 SYDVKM. The CDR3 runs to 10 residues. The CDR3 nucleotides are TGTGCCTCCGAGGGGGACGGCTACACCTTC. It yields the protein CASEGDGYTF.

This clonotype showed up just once. The rearrangement links TRBV6-2 or TRBV6-3 to TRBJ2-7, with D hard to call. CDR1 and CDR2 from the germline V gene are MNHEY and SVGEGT. The CDR3 spans 15 residues. V was trimmed by 5 bases and J by 1 base, leaving 15 bases between them. The CDR3 nucleotides read TGTGCCAGCAGTCCAAGAGGCCTACCGTCCTACGAGCAGTACTTC. Translating gives CASSPRGLPSYEQYF.

This clonotype was counted between two and nine times. The chain carries TRBV6-1 and TRBJ2-7; D ambiguous. CDR3 size: 14 residues. Trimming pared 3 bases from V and 4 bases from J, leaving 13 bases between. Germline lookup yields CDR1 MNHNS and CDR2 SASEGT. CDR3 residues: CASSERVLSYEQYF. The CDR3 DNA follows: TGTGCCAGCAGTGAGAGAGTCCTAAGTTACGAGCAGTACTTC.

This clonotype has a count of ten or more. The chain couples TRBV7-6 to TRBJ1-1; D perhaps matches TRBD1 (5 bases). This CDR3 is 15 amino acids long. Trimming left V 4 bases short and J 0 bases short, with 12 bases between. From germline, CDR1 is SGHVS and CDR2 FNYEAQ. The CDR3 sequence is CASSSPEGLNTEAFF. The CDR3 DNA follows: TGTGCCAGCAGCTCCCCAGAGGGGTTGAACACTGAAGCTTTCTTT.

The chain recombines TRBV6-1 with TRBJ1-5, with D possibly being TRBD1 (5 bases). The CDR3 is 15 residues long. Germline V CDR1 and CDR2: MNHNS, SASEGT. Trimming removed 7 bases from V and 0 bases from J, with 13 bases in between. CDR3 DNA: TGTGCCAGCACCCCGACAGAGTATAGCAATCAGCCCCAGCATTTT. Its translation is CASTPTEYSNQPQHF.

The V and J genes are TRBV7-6 and TRBJ2-2, with 14 bases matching TRBD2. The CDR3 sequence is 18 residues long. The junction had 7 bases not matched to a gene; V was cut back by 5 bases and J by 2 bases. Germline values: CDR1 SGHVS, CDR2 FNYEAQ. CDR3 nucleotide sequence: TGTGCCAGCAGCCCGGAGGGACTAGCGGGGGATAACACCGGGGAGCTGTTTTTT. Protein product: CASSPEGLAGDNTGELFF.

There are a few counts of this clonotype. In nucleotides, the CDR3 is TGTGCCAGCAGCCACGGGGTTCTCGGCAATCAGCCCCAGCATTTT. Translation: CASSHGVLGNQPQHF. The chain employs TRBV6-5 and TRBJ1-5, with D unclear. Germline V gene data show CDR1 as MNHEY and CDR2 as SVGAGI. This CDR3 is 15 amino acids long. Trimming took 6 bases from V and 2 from J, leaving 14 bases between them.

This clonotype has only a few counts. The chain employs TRBV9 and TRBJ2-3; D is possibly TRBD2 (6 bases). CDR3 length: 14 residues. Germline assignment: CDR1 SGDLS and CDR2 YYNGEE. Between the trimmed V and J ends, which lost 1 base and 0 bases, there was a span of 6 bases. The CDR3 spells CASSVSGSTDTQYF. The DNA for the CDR3 is TGTGCCAGCAGCGTAAGCGGGAGCACAGATACGCAGTATTTT. The full variable domain, completed using reference TRBV9 and TRBJ2-3, is DSGVTQTPKHLITATGQRVTLRCSPRSGDLSVYWYQQSLDQGLQFLIQYYNGEERAKGNILERFSAQQFPDLHSELNLSSLELGDSALYFCASSVSGSTDTQYFGPGTRLTVL.

This clonotype was detected only a few times. This sequence joins TRBV29-1 and TRBJ1-1; 8 bases fit TRBD1. Germline loops: CDR1 SQVTM, CDR2 ANQGSEA. J lost 5 bases, V lost 5 bases, and 7 bases had no gene match. This CDR3 contains 13 residues. The CDR3: CSVLDRGSTEAFF. CDR3 DNA sequence: TGCAGCGTTCTTGACAGGGGAAGTACTGAAGCTTTCTTT. The whole variable domain, filled in from reference TRBV29-1 and TRBJ1-1, reads SAVISQKPSRDICQRGTSLTIQCQVDSQVTMMFWYRQQPGQSLTLIATANQGSEATYESGFVIDKFPISRPNLTFSTLTVSNMSPEDSSIYLCSVLDRGSTEAFFGQGTRLTVV.

The chain combines TRBV25-1 with TRBJ1-2, with D possibly matching TRBD1 (5 bases). The CDR3 loop spans 16 amino acids. Germline V CDR1 and CDR2: MGHDK, SYGVNS. Between the trimmed V and J ends, which lost 2 bases and 5 bases, there was a span of 18 bases. CDR3 DNA sequence: TGTGCCAGCAGTGAAGTTGGGGGGTTGACGCCATATGGCTACACCTTC. Translation gives CASSEVGGLTPYGYTF.

The chain uses TRBV29-1 and TRBJ1-3; D gene uncertain. The germline CDR1 and CDR2 sequences are SQVTM and ANQGSEA. The CDR3 covers 14 residues. The V end was cut by 4 bases, the J end by 0 bases, with 10 bases between. CDR3 DNA: TGCAGCGTTGGAAGTCTCGGCTCTGGAAACACCATATATTTT. It codes for CSVGSLGSGNTIYF.

The chain has TRBV4-1 and TRBJ1-5; D is uncertain. This CDR3 region has 15 residues. The V gene's germline CDR1 is MGHRA and CDR2 YSYEKL. Between the trimmed V and J ends, which lost 0 bases and 0 bases, there was a span of 6 bases. The CDR3 spells CASSQDQVSNQPQHF. The DNA for the CDR3 is TGCGCCAGCAGCCAAGACCAGGTTAGCAATCAGCCCCAGCATTTT.

The chain employs TRBV6-1 and TRBJ1-2; D perhaps matches TRBD1 (5 bases). Germline V gene sequence: CDR1 MNHNS, CDR2 SASEGT. Trimming took 1 base from V and 4 from J, leaving 10 bases between them. The CDR3 covers 14 residues. This CDR3 is CASSEGRGGYGYTF. CDR3 in DNA: TGTGCCAGCAGTGAAGGAAGGGGAGGCTATGGCTACACCTTC.

V usage is TRBV6-5 and J usage is TRBJ2-2; unclear D gene. The CDR3 loop spans 13 amino acids. From germline, CDR1 is MNHEY and CDR2 SVGAGI. Trimming took off 2 bases at V and 5 bases at J, with 6 bases between the two ends. This CDR3 is CASSYPTTGELFF. The CDR3 region has the DNA TGTGCCAGCAGTTACCCCACTACCGGGGAGCTGTTTTTT.

J is TRBJ2-2 and V is TRBV6-2 or TRBV6-3; no firm D call. Trimming took off 7 bases at V and 7 bases at J, with 10 bases between the two ends. Per the germline V gene, CDR1 is MNHEY and CDR2 is SVGEGT. The CDR3 spans 12 residues. DNA of the CDR3: TGTGCCAGCACCCCTCCGGACGGGGAGCTGTTTTTT. Translation: CASTPPDGELFF.

The chain is built from TRBV2 and TRBJ2-5; 7 bases agree with TRBD1. With 3 bases clipped from V and 3 bases from J, the junction kept 10 bases outside the gene matches. The CDR3 is 16 amino acids. CDR1 and CDR2 from the germline V gene are SNHLY and FYNNEI. CDR3 protein: CASSDPGEQGEETQYF. The CDR3 DNA sequence: TGTGCCAGCAGTGACCCAGGGGAGCAGGGGGAAGAGACCCAGTACTTC.

On this clonotype: Just one base apart from a much larger clone, this may be a read error. The V gene is TRBV27, the J gene TRBJ1-3, with TRBD1 identical over 7 bases. Germline CDR1 MNHEY, CDR2 SMNVEV (reference sequence). After removal of 6 bases from V and 0 bases from J, the junction contained 5 bases not matched to a gene. The CDR3 is made up of 15 amino acids. In DNA, the CDR3 is TGTGCCAGCAGCCCAACAGGGGACTCTGGAAACACCATATATTTT. Amino acids: CASSPTGDSGNTIYF.

The chain uses TRBV25-1 and TRBJ1-1; no clear D. V gave up 5 bases and J gave up 0 bases, with 19 bases separating them. Germline-derived CDR1 and CDR2 are MGHDK and SYGVNS. The CDR3 spans 17 residues. The DNA of the CDR3 is TGTGCCAGCAGTCCACAACTAGGACGGGAGTTGAACACTGAAGCTTTCTTT. Translated: CASSPQLGRELNTEAFF.

The V call is TRBV19, the J call TRBJ1-3; D is uncertain. The CDR3 has 16 residues. CDR1 is LNHDA and CDR2 is SQIVND in the germline V gene (reference sequence). The V and J ends lost 3 bases and 0 bases respectively, with 12 bases between them. Here the CDR3 reads CASSITVFYSGNTIYF. The CDR3 nucleotides are TGTGCCAGTAGTATCACAGTTTTCTACTCTGGAAACACCATATATTTT.